The source of this TCR beta chain is a study of human T cells and chemical hapten exposure. Looking at the study overall: Patches with 0.01% DPC went on the upper back, and the tests were read at 6 days.

The time point denotes: patch test 2, 6 weeks after DPC sensitization. Treatment meaning: therapeutic diphenylcyclopropenone sensitization with weekly scalp DPC. The CDR3 sequence is 17 residues long. Germline V gives CDR1 DFQATT, CDR2 SNEGSKA (reference sequence). V lost 6 bases and J lost 1; bases outside the gene matches: 10. From the RACE reads, TCRdb called clonotypes with MiXCR, one entry per CDR3 protein. The sample gives about 100,000 distinct CDR3 sequences, over 9.5% of which show up once; 3.2% is in the top ten. The receptor's source is a woman in her forties with alopecia areata. Some clones in this sample may be carry-over from other donors' samples. The chain uses TRBV20-1 and TRBJ2-1, with 12 bases fitting TRBD2. Specimen: whole blood, collected in connection with sensitization to the hapten diphenylcyclopropenone (DPC). Written as DNA, the CDR3 is TGCAGTGCGGCGAGGCTAGCGGGGGGGCCGTCCTACAATGAGCAGTTCTTC. It codes for CSAARLAGGPSYNEQFF.